Each of the 13 T cell receptor beta chains below was sequenced from the same sample in a study of shared clonotypes between healthy human individuals. The table came from immunoSEQ multiplex PCR; TCRdb's copy has only in-frame clones and leaves some out. The sample includes around 500,000 clones, roughly 83% of them seen just once. Sequences were obtained from PBMCs. These receptors all stem from a woman aged 40 to 50 in good health. Some clones in this sample may be carry-over from other donors' samples.

The count of this clone is one. The chain links TRBV6-5 to TRBJ2-2; D may be TRBD1 (5 bases). This CDR3 is 13 amino acids long. Per the germline V gene, CDR1 is MNHEY and CDR2 is SVGAGI. Trimming took off 6 bases at V and 6 bases at J, with 11 bases between the two ends. CDR3 sequence (DNA): TGTGCCAGCAGACAACCAGGGTCCGGGGAGCTGTTTTTT. Protein: CASRQPGSGELFF.

This clone showed up just a few times. The chain joins TRBV2 to TRBJ2-7; 12 bases line up with TRBD2. CDR3 length: 15 amino acids. Trimming cost V 2 bases and J 6 bases; bases outside gene matches: 5. CDR1 and CDR2 (germline): SNHLY, FYNNEI. The CDR3 nucleotides read TGTGCCAGCAGTGAATCTAGCGGGAGGGCGGTCGAGCAGTACTTC. Its protein product is CASSESSGRAVEQYF.

The chain is built from TRBV4-2 and TRBJ2-1; 10 bases fit TRBD1. This CDR3 has 15 residues. The J segment lost 8 bases and the V segment lost 0 bases, leaving 4 bases of the junction unmatched. Germline lookup yields CDR1 LGHNA and CDR2 YNFKEQ. The CDR3 here is CASSQEGDRGDEQFF. The CDR3 nucleotides are TGTGCCAGCAGCCAAGAGGGGGACAGGGGCGATGAGCAGTTCTTC.

This clone showed up just a few times. V is TRBV30 and J is TRBJ2-7, with D perhaps matching TRBD1 (7 bases). V gave up 3 bases and J gave up 9 bases, with 15 bases separating them. This CDR3 spans 12 amino acids. Germline CDR1 is GTSNPN and CDR2 is SVGIG (reference sequence). CDR3 sequence (DNA): TGTGCCTGGAGGAGCAGGGGGGCTCCGCAGTACTTC. This encodes CAWRSRGAPQYF.

The genes are TRBV2 and TRBJ2-7; no clear D. Germline CDR1 and CDR2: SNHLY and FYNNEI. The CDR3 runs to 14 residues. The germline V and J ends were trimmed by 1 base and 0 bases, with 7 bases remaining between them. Here the CDR3 reads CASSEEVHSYEQYF. CDR3 in DNA: TGTGCCAGCAGTGAAGAGGTACACTCCTACGAGCAGTACTTC.

As regards this clone: This same CDR3 is encoded by further DNA sequences in the sample. The V and J genes are TRBV18 and TRBJ1-1, with D perhaps matching TRBD1 (5 bases). There are 13 residues in the CDR3. Germline V gene sequence: CDR1 KGHSH, CDR2 LQKENI. V was shortened by 5 bases and J by 4 bases, with 11 bases between the two germline ends. As DNA, the CDR3 is TGTGCCAGCTCATCAACAGGTCGCACTGAAGCTTTCTTT. This gives the protein CASSSTGRTEAFF.

The V gene is TRBV29-1, the J gene TRBJ2-7; a possible D gene is TRBD1 (5 bases). Per germline, CDR1 SQVTM and CDR2 ANQGSEA. The CDR3 extends over 11 amino acids. The V end lost 5 bases, the J end lost 5 bases, and 10 bases lay between the germline ends. CDR3 nucleotide sequence: TGCAGCGTTACCACAGGCCACGAGCAGTACTTC. This encodes CSVTTGHEQYF.

V and J are TRBV10-1 and TRBJ2-2; D unclear. The CDR3 is 12 amino acids. CDR1 is WNHNN, CDR2 SYGVQD, per germline (reference sequence). Trimming left V 3 bases short and J 7 bases short, with 6 bases between. This CDR3 reads CASSDVHGELFF. As DNA, the CDR3 is TGCGCCAGCAGTGACGTTCACGGGGAGCTGTTTTTT.

V and J are TRBV4-3 and TRBJ2-7, with TRBD1 as a possible D gene (5 bases). The CDR3 is 15 residues long. V lost 4 bases and J 0 bases, leaving 13 bases between the germline ends. Looked up from germline, CDR1 is LGHNA and CDR2 is YSLEER. The CDR3 coding sequence is TGCGCCAGCAGCCCCTTAGGGGTAGGCTCCTACGAGCAGTACTTC. Protein sequence: CASSPLGVGSYEQYF.

The chain joins TRBV10-1 to TRBJ2-2, with unresolved D. Trimming stripped 5 bases from V and 4 bases from J, with 8 bases between. The CDR3 contains 13 residues. Looked up from germline, CDR1 is WNHNN and CDR2 is SYGVQD (reference sequence). The CDR3 is CASSNLITGELFF. DNA for the CDR3: TGCGCCAGCAGTAACCTGATCACCGGGGAGCTGTTTTTT.

The gene calls are TRBV7-2 and TRBJ1-1, with TRBD1 identical over 8 bases. V gave up 5 bases and J gave up 4 bases; unmatched junction bases: 9. This CDR3 has 15 amino acids. The germline CDR1 and CDR2 sequences are SGHTA and FQGNSA. Written as DNA, the CDR3 is TGTGCCAGCAGCCGAGAGGGAACAGGGGGCACTGAAGCTTTCTTT. The encoded protein is CASSREGTGGTEAFF.

This clone was counted ten times or more. The chain is built from TRBV5-5 and TRBJ1-3, with TRBD1 matching over 9 bases. The CDR3 is made up of 17 amino acids. With 4 bases clipped from V and 2 bases from J, the junction kept 10 bases outside the gene matches. Germline V CDR1 and CDR2: SGHKS, YYEKEE (reference sequence). CDR3: CASSINRGLGTGNTIYF. CDR3 nucleotide sequence: TGTGCCAGCAGCATAAACAGGGGGCTAGGTACTGGAAACACCATATATTTT.

This clone has only a few counts. The V and J genes are TRBV7-9 and TRBJ1-5; the D gene is possibly TRBD1 (5 bases). The CDR3 is 13 amino acids. Germline CDR1 reads SEHNR; CDR2 reads FQNEAQ (reference sequence). Trimming took off 3 bases at V and 4 bases at J, with 7 bases between the two ends. This chain's CDR3 is CASSLTVNQPQHF. CDR3 nucleotides: TGTGCCAGCAGCTTGACAGTGAATCAGCCCCAGCATTTT. The variable domain in full, completed from reference TRBV7-9 and TRBJ1-5, reads DTGVSQNPRHKITKRGQNVTFRCDPISEHNRLYWYRQTLGQGPEFLTYFQNEAQLEKSRLLSDRFSAERPKGSFSTLEIQRTEQGDSAMYLCASSLTVNQPQHFGDGTRLSIL.